Listed below are T cell receptor beta chains from one sample, sequenced in a study of blood T cell repertoires in COVID-19. Profiling relied on immunoSEQ multiplex PCR, and the TCRdb table lists in-frame clones only, not all of them. This table has some 150,000 clones, 80% to 90% appearing once. The material sequenced was peripheral blood. Source of these receptors: a woman aged 70-85 years with COVID-19, enrolled during active disease. Both conserved end residues are part of each CDR3. Each record gives: J gene, D gene, clone size, V gene, CDR3 protein, CDR3 DNA. The D gene is left open where the match is weak. Rows give clone size only sometimes, using once, few, many, or a class for an expanded clone.

>TRBJ2-5|NA|once|TRBV2
CASRPEQKETQYF
TGTGCCAGCAGGCCCGAACAGAAAGAGACCCAGTACTTC
>TRBJ1-2|NA|NA|TRBV6-2/TRBV6-3
CASSYSRDTGYTF
TGTGCCAGCAGTTACTCGAGGGATACTGGCTACACCTTC
>TRBJ2-1|NA|once|TRBV24-1
CATSDFISEQFF
TGTGCCACCAGTGATTTTATTAGTGAGCAGTTCTTC
>TRBJ2-3|TRBD2|NA|TRBV5-6
CASSLRTSGTDTQYF
TGTGCCAGCAGCCTCCGGACTAGCGGGACCGATACGCAGTATTTT
>TRBJ1-5|NA|NA|TRBV27
CASSLAGPTAIQPQHF
TGTGCCAGCAGCCTAGCGGGTCCGACAGCTATACAGCCCCAGCATTTT
>TRBJ2-1|TRBD1|NA|TRBV6-4
CASSEDRAVNEQFF
TGTGCCAGCAGTGAAGACAGGGCCGTAAATGAGCAGTTCTTC
>TRBJ2-3|TRBD2|NA|TRBV24-1
CATSDPGSSGRARSQYF
TGTGCCACCAGTGACCCAGGGTCTAGCGGGAGGGCCAGATCGCAGTATTTT
>TRBJ2-3|TRBD2|NA|TRBV28
CASPAGERETDTQYF
TGTGCCAGCCCGGCAGGAGAGCGGGAGACAGATACGCAGTATTTT
>TRBJ1-5|NA|NA|TRBV11-2
CASSRTANQPQHF
TGTGCCAGCAGTCGGACAGCCAATCAGCCCCAGCATTTT
>TRBJ2-5|NA|NA|TRBV11-2
CASSLTRALETQYF
TGTGCCAGCAGCTTAACGCGAGCGTTGGAGACCCAGTACTTC
>TRBJ2-2|NA|NA|TRBV11-3
CASSRGASTGELFF
TGTGCCAGCAGCCGGGGGGCGAGCACCGGGGAGCTGTTTTTT
>TRBJ1-1|NA|NA|TRBV6-5
CASGRSTEAFF
TGTGCCAGCGGGCGTAGTACTGAAGCTTTCTTT
>TRBJ2-7|NA|NA|TRBV27
CASSSQGKTYEQYF
TGTGCCAGCAGTTCTCAGGGTAAGACCTACGAGCAGTACTTC
>TRBJ1-2|TRBD1|NA|TRBV5-4
CASSLAGTGYSYTF
TGTGCCAGCAGCTTGGCCGGGACAGGATACAGCTACACCTTC
>TRBJ2-7|TRBD1|NA|TRBV5-5
CASSLAGQGISYEQYF
TGTGCCAGCAGCTTGGCCGGACAGGGCATCTCCTACGAGCAGTACTTC
>TRBJ1-6|NA|NA|TRBV2
CASRTGGRNSPLHF
TGTGCCAGCAGGACCGGGGGGAGGAATTCACCCCTCCACTTT
>TRBJ1-1|NA|few|TRBV11-2
CASSLTPGMAEAFF
TGTGCCAGCAGCTTAACACCAGGGATGGCTGAAGCTTTCTTT
>TRBJ1-5|NA|once|TRBV2
CASSYGPDNQPQHF
TGTGCCAGCAGCTATGGGCCAGACAATCAGCCCCAGCATTTT
>TRBJ2-3|TRBD2|NA|TRBV10-3
CAISGLAGGNTDTQYF
TGTGCCATCTCGGGGTTGGCGGGGGGGAACACAGATACGCAGTATTTT
>TRBJ2-2|NA|NA|TRBV2
CASKFRPPGTGELFF
TGTGCCAGCAAATTCCGGCCCCCGGGCACCGGGGAGCTGTTTTTT
>TRBJ1-1|NA|NA|TRBV28
CASSLAGRHTEAFF
TGTGCCAGCAGTTTGGCGGGGCGGCACACTGAAGCTTTCTTT
>TRBJ2-5|TRBD1|NA|TRBV5-1
CASSAGQGTLQETQYF
TGCGCCAGCAGCGCCGGACAGGGGACCCTCCAAGAGACCCAGTACTTC
>TRBJ1-1|NA|NA|TRBV7-3
CASSLTALTEAFF
TGTGCCAGCAGCTTAACAGCCCTCACTGAAGCTTTCTTT
>TRBJ2-6|NA|once|TRBV28
CASSLLRYSGANVLTF
TGTGCCAGCAGTTTATTGCGGTACTCTGGGGCCAACGTCCTGACTTTC
>TRBJ1-5|NA|NA|TRBV7-9
CASSIGGGQEQPQHF
TGTGCCAGCAGCATAGGGGGGGGGCAGGAACAGCCCCAGCATTTT
>TRBJ2-1|TRBD1|once|TRBV19
CAIAKAGTAGEQFF
TGTGCCATAGCTAAAGCCGGGACAGCAGGTGAGCAGTTCTTC
>TRBJ1-1|NA|NA|TRBV7-3
CASSFAGATEAFF
TGTGCCAGCAGCTTCGCGGGCGCCACTGAAGCTTTCTTT
>TRBJ2-5|TRBD2|NA|TRBV5-6
CASSFSGMRETQYF
TGTGCCAGCAGCTTTAGCGGGATGAGGGAGACCCAGTACTTC
>TRBJ1-5|NA|once|TRBV6-2/TRBV6-3
CASSYGGRIGNQPQHF
TGTGCCAGCAGTTACGGAGGCAGGATTGGCAATCAGCCCCAGCATTTT
>TRBJ2-3|NA|NA|TRBV10-3
CAISWQGTDTQYF
TGTGCCATCAGTTGGCAGGGAACAGATACGCAGTATTTT
>TRBJ2-1|NA|NA|TRBV5-4
CASSSPSSPRSEQFF
TGTGCCAGCAGCTCGCCCTCTTCACCCCGCAGTGAGCAGTTCTTC
>TRBJ2-1|NA|NA|TRBV2
CASRPRLVPGSNEQFF
TGTGCCAGCAGACCAAGGCTAGTCCCCGGCAGCAATGAGCAGTTCTTC
>TRBJ1-2|NA|many|TRBV29-1
CSGAGRNYGYTF
TGCAGCGGTGCGGGGCGGAACTATGGCTACACCTTC
>TRBJ1-5|NA|NA|TRBV2
CASSPEFTGQPQHF
TGTGCCAGCAGTCCAGAATTTACAGGGCAGCCCCAGCATTTT
>TRBJ1-2|NA|NA|TRBV19
CASSISGRENYGYTF
TGTGCCAGTAGTATTTCAGGGCGCGAGAACTATGGCTACACCTTC
>TRBJ1-1|NA|NA|TRBV28
CASTSAEGRSTEAFF
TGTGCCAGCACCTCGGCGGAAGGGAGGAGCACTGAAGCTTTCTTT
>TRBJ1-1|NA|NA|TRBV10-3
CAISDSVMNTEAFF
TGTGCCATCAGTGACAGTGTAATGAACACTGAAGCTTTCTTT
>TRBJ1-3|NA|NA|TRBV28
CASISQGFSGNTIYF
TGTGCCAGCATCTCACAGGGATTCTCTGGAAACACCATATATTTT
>TRBJ1-1|TRBD1|NA|TRBV18
CASSPRTGGYRAEAFF
TGTGCCAGCTCACCACGCACAGGGGGCTATCGGGCTGAAGCTTTCTTT
>TRBJ1-4|NA|NA|TRBV3-1/TRBV3-2
CASRKDSWTNEKLFF
TGTGCCAGCAGGAAGGACAGCTGGACTAATGAAAAACTGTTTTTT
>TRBJ2-2|NA|NA|TRBV5-4
CASSFGREYTGELFF
TGTGCCAGCAGCTTCGGGCGGGAATACACCGGGGAGCTGTTTTTT
>TRBJ1-1|TRBD1|NA|TRBV2
CASSRDRANTEAFF
TGTGCCAGCAGTCGGGACAGGGCAAACACTGAAGCTTTCTTT